These T cell receptor beta chains were read from a single sample in a study of T cell responses to AZD1222 COVID-19 vaccine. Method: immunoSEQ multiplex PCR; TCRdb's copy keeps in-frame clones and lacks some. The data contain approximately 110,000 clones, 88% of them singletons. The material sequenced was peripheral blood, taken 28 days after the second AZD1222 dose. Receptors were obtained from an adult who received the AZD1222 COVID-19 vaccine. Each CDR3 is given with its conserved first and last residue. A D gene is named only where the DNA matches it firmly. Clone size is not always given. Where it is, it says once, few, many or a class for expanded clones.

size,J,V,D,CDR3,DNA
-,TRBJ2-1,TRBV11-2,-,CASSADSGSYNEQFF,TGTGCCAGCAGCGCGGACTCGGGGTCCTACAATGAGCAGTTCTTC
-,TRBJ1-3,TRBV12-3/TRBV12-4,-,CASSLNQGNTIYF,TGTGCCAGCAGTTTGAACCAGGGAAACACCATATATTTT
once,TRBJ2-7,TRBV10-3,-,CAISEGYEQYF,TGTGCCATCAGTGAAGGATACGAGCAGTACTTC
once,TRBJ2-5,TRBV20-1,-,CSASDILETQYF,TGCAGTGCTAGTGACATTCTGGAGACCCAGTACTTC
-,TRBJ1-4,TRBV15,-,CATSRDPQATNEKLFF,TGTGCCACCAGCAGAGATCCGCAGGCAACTAATGAAAAACTGTTTTTT
-,TRBJ2-2,TRBV4-2,TRBD1,CASSQFMTGDSGELFF,TGTGCCAGCAGCCAATTTATGACAGGGGATTCCGGGGAGCTGTTTTTT
-,TRBJ2-3,TRBV28,-,CASSKGGSGTDTQYF,TGTGCCAGCAGCAAGGGTGGTAGCGGCACAGATACGCAGTATTTT
-,TRBJ1-1,TRBV29-1,-,CSVAGLGATEAFF,TGCAGCGTCGCGGGACTTGGCGCCACTGAAGCTTTCTTT
-,TRBJ1-2,TRBV19,-,CASSINPRDTTRDGYTF,TGTGCCAGTAGTATAAACCCCCGGGACACAACTCGGGATGGCTACACCTTC
-,TRBJ2-7,TRBV3-1/TRBV3-2,-,CASSQGLAIYEQYF,TGTGCCAGCAGCCAGGGGTTAGCTATTTACGAGCAGTACTTC
-,TRBJ2-1,TRBV10-1,-,CASSEKRLPVICEQFF,TGCGCCAGCAGTGAGAAGAGACTACCCGTTATTTGTGAGCAGTTCTTC
many,TRBJ1-1,TRBV9,-,CASSVVWGTEAFF,TGTGCCAGCAGCGTAGTGTGGGGCACTGAAGCTTTCTTT
-,TRBJ1-5,TRBV28,-,CASSGAGEGHQPQHF,TGTGCCAGCAGTGGAGCAGGGGAGGGGCATCAGCCCCAGCATTTT
-,TRBJ1-6,TRBV6-2/TRBV6-3,-,CASSYSGTEIHSPLHF,TGTGCCAGCAGTTACTCCGGGACGGAGATTCATTCACCCCTCCACTTT
-,TRBJ2-1,TRBV7-8,-,CASSLGGGGYNEQFF,TGTGCCAGCAGCTTAGGTGGGGGCGGATACAATGAGCAGTTCTTC
-,TRBJ1-3,TRBV7-9,-,CASSPRFAFSGNTIYF,TGTGCCAGCAGCCCTCGGTTTGCATTCTCTGGAAACACCATATATTTT
-,TRBJ1-2,TRBV2,TRBD1,CASNPGQGLFGGYTF,TGTGCCAGCAACCCGGGACAGGGTTTATTTGGAGGCTACACCTTC
-,TRBJ1-1,TRBV5-1,-,CASRTGYTEAFF,TGCGCCAGCCGCACAGGTTACACTGAAGCTTTCTTT
-,TRBJ2-3,TRBV19,-,CASSGSVDTQYF,TGTGCCAGTAGTGGGTCGGTAGATACGCAGTATTTT
-,TRBJ2-5,TRBV7-2,TRBD2,CASSGLGWEGIQETQYF,TGTGCCAGCAGCGGCCTGGGGTGGGAGGGGATCCAAGAGACCCAGTACTTC